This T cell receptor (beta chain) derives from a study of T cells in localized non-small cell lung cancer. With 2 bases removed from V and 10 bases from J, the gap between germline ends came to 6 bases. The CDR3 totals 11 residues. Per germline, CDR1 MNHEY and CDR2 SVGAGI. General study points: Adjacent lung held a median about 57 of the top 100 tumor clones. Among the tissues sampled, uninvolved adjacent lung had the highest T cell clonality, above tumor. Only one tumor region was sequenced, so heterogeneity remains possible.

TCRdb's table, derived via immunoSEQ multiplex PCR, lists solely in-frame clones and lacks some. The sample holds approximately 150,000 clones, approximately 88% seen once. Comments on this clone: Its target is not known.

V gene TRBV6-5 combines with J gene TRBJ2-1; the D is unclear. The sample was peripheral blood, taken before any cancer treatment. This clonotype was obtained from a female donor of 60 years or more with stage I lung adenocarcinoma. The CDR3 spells CASSYKWEQFF. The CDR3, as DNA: TGTGCCAGCAGTTACAAATGGGAGCAGTTCTTC.